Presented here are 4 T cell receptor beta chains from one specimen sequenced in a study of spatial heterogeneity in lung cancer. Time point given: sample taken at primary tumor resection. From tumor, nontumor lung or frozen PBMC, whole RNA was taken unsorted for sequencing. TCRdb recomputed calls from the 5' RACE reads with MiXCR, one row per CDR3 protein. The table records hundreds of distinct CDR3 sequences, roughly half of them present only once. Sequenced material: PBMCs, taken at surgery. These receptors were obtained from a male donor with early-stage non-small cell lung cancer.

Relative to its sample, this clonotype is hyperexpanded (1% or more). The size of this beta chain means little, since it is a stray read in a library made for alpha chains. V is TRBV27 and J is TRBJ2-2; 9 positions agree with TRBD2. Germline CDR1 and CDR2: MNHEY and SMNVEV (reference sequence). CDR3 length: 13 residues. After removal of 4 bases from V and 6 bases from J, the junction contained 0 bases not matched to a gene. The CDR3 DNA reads TGTGCCAGCAGTTGGACTAGCGCCGGGGAGCTGTTTTTT. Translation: CASSWTSAGELFF.

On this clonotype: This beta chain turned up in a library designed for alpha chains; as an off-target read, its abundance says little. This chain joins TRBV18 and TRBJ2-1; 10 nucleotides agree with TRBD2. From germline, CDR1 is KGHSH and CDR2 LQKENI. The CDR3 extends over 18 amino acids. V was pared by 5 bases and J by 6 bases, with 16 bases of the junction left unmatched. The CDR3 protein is CASSAYTSGVSPLNEQFF. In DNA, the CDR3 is TGTGCCAGCTCAGCCTATACTAGCGGGGTGTCCCCCCTCAATGAGCAGTTCTTC.

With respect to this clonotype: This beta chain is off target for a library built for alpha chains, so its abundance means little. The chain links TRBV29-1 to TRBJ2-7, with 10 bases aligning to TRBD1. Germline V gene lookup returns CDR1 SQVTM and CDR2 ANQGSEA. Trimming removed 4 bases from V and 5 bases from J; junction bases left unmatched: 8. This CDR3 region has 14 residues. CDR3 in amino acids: CSVARTGGADEQYF. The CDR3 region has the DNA TGCAGCGTTGCCCGGACAGGGGGAGCCGACGAGCAGTACTTC.

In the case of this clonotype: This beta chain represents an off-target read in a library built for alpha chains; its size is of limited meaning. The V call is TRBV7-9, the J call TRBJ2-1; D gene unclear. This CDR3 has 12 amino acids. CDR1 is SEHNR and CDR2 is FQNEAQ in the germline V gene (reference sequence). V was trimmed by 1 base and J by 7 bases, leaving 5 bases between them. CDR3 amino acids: CASSLVANEQFF. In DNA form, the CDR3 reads TGTGCCAGCAGCTTAGTCGCGAATGAGCAGTTCTTC.